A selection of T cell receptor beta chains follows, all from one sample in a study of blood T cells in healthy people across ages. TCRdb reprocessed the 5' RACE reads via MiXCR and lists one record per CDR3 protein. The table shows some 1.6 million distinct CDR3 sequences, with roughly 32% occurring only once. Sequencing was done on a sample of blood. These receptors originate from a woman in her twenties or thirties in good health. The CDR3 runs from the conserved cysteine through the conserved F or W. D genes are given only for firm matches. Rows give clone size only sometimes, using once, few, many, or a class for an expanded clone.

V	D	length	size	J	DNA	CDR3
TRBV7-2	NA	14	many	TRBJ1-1	TGTGCCAGCAGCTTAGGGGCAGGGAGTACTGAAGCTTTCTTT	CASSLGAGSTEAFF
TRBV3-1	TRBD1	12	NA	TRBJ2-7	TGTGCCAGCAGCTGGGGACAGCAGAAGCAGTACTTC	CASSWGQQKQYF
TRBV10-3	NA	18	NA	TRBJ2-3	TGTGCCATCAGTGGGCCCAAATCAGGGAGGCAAAGCACAGATACGCAGTATTTT	CAISGPKSGRQSTDTQYF
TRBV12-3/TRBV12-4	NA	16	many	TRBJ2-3	TGTGCCAGCACTCCCGGGGAGCGGATAATCACAGATACGCAGTATTTT	CASTPGERIITDTQYF
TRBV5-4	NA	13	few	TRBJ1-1	TGTGCCAGCAGCTTCTGGACAGATGCTGAAGCTTTCTTT	CASSFWTDAEAFF
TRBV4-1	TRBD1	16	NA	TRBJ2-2	TGCGCCAGCAGCCAGGCCGGGACAGGGAACACCGGGGAGCTGTTTTTT	CASSQAGTGNTGELFF
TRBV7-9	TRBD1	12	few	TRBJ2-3	TGTGCCAGGGGACAGGGACCAGATACGCAGTATTTT	CARGQGPDTQYF
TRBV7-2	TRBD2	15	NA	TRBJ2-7	TGTGCCAGCAGTTCTCCCAGACTAGCGGCCTACGAGCAGTACTTC	CASSSPRLAAYEQYF
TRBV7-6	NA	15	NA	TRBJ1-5	TGTGCCAGCAGCTTAGCGGGGGAAAACAATCAGCCCCAGCATTTT	CASSLAGENNQPQHF
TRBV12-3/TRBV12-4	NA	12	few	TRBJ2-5	TGTGCCAGCGCGCCAGCTGGGGAGACCCAGTACTTC	CASAPAGETQYF
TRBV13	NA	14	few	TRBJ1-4	TGTGCCCGCAGCCGAGTGGGACAAGGTGAAAAACTGTTTTTT	CARSRVGQGEKLFF
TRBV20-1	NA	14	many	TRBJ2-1	TGCAGTGCCTCCCCCGGAGGTTTGGGGATTGAGCAGTTCTTC	CSASPGGLGIEQFF
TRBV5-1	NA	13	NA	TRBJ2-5	TGCGCCCGCAGCTCCGGGATTGGGGAGACCCAGTACTTC	CARSSGIGETQYF
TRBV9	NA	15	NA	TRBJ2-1	TGTGCCAGCAGCTTCAGCCCGGGTCAGGACAATGAGCAGTTCTTC	CASSFSPGQDNEQFF
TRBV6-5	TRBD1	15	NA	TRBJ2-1	TGTGCCAGCAGCCGCGGGACAGGGGTAGGCAATGAGCAGTTCTTC	CASSRGTGVGNEQFF
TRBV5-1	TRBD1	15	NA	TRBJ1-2	TGCGCCAGCAGCCGGGGACAGGGGGCCTTCTATGGCTACACCTTC	CASSRGQGAFYGYTF
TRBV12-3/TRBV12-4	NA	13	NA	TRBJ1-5	TGTGCCAGCAGTTTCGGCGGAGATCAGCCCCAGCATTTT	CASSFGGDQPQHF
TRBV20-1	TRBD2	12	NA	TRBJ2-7	TGCAGTGGTGGACTAGCGGGTTACGAGCAGTACTTC	CSGGLAGYEQYF
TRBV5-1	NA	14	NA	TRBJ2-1	TGCGCCAGCAGCTTGATGAGTGCAGACAATGAGCAGTTCTTC	CASSLMSADNEQFF
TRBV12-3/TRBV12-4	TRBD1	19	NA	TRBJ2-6	TGTGCCAGCAGTCCTTGGCGGGGACAGGGGTCCTCTGGGGCCAACGTCCTGACTTTC	CASSPWRGQGSSGANVLTF
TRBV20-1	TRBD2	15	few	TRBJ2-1	TGCAGTGCTCGGGGAATCACTAGCGGCCTCAATGAGCAGTTCTTC	CSARGITSGLNEQFF
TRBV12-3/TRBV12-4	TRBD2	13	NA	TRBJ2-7	TGTGCCAGCAGCAGGACTAGTCGGAATGAGCAGTACTTC	CASSRTSRNEQYF
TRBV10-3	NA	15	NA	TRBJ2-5	TGTGCCATCAGTGGGGGACTGCTCTTGGGAGAGACCCAGTACTTC	CAISGGLLLGETQYF
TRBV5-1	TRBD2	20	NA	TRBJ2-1	TGCGCCAGCAGCTCCAGACTAGCGGGAGTGGGGGGTAGCTCCTACAATGAGCAGTTCTTC	CASSSRLAGVGGSSYNEQFF
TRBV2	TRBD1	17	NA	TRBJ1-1	TGTGCCAGCATCCGCCGGGGGGGAGAGGGGGCGAACGCTGAAGCTTTCTTT	CASIRRGGEGANAEAFF
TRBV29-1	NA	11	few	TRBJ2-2	TGCAGCGTTGAGGACCCCGGGGAGCTGTTTTTT	CSVEDPGELFF
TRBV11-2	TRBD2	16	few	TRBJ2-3	TGTGCCAGCAGCCTATCTAGCGGGTGGGGCACAGATACGCAGTATTTT	CASSLSSGWGTDTQYF
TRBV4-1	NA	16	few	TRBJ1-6	TGCGCCAGCAGCCCGGGGGCAGGGATGACAAATTCACCCCTCCACTTT	CASSPGAGMTNSPLHF